This TCR beta chain was documented in a study of shared T cell receptors in the human thymus. The V gene's germline CDR1 is LGHNA and CDR2 YSLEER. The V gene end was trimmed by 4 bases and the J gene end by 4 bases; junction bases not matched to a gene: 13. The CDR3 extends over 17 amino acids. The data were produced by immunoSEQ multiplex PCR, yet TCRdb's version contains in-frame clones alone and is incomplete. The table records over 450,000 clones, about 80% of them present only once. This same sample was also taken into another study, of human thymus T cells.

Sequencing used thymocytes. The receptor was derived from a boy younger than two with a congenital heart defect. The rearrangement joins TRBV4-3 to TRBJ2-1, with TRBD2 identical over 7 bases. CDR3 coding DNA: TGCGCCAGCAGCCGCGTCGCGGTAGCGGGTATGTACAATGAGCAGTTCTTC. This gives the protein CASSRVAVAGMYNEQFF.